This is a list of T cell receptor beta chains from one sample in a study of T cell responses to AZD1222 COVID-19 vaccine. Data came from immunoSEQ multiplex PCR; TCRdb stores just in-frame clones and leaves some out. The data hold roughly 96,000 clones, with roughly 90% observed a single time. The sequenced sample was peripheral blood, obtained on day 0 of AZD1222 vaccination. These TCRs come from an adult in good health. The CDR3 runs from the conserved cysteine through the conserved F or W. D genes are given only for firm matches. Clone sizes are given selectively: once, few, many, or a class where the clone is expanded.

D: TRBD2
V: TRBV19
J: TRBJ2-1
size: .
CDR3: CASSLGEKRGYNEQFF
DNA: TGTGCCAGTAGTCTGGGAGAGAAGCGGGGTTACAATGAGCAGTTCTTC

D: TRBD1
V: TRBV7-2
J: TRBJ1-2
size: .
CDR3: CASSFHRGGYTF
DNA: TGTGCCAGCAGCTTCCACAGGGGTGGCTACACCTTC

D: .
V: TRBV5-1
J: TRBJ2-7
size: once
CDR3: CASSRGDSTNYEQYF
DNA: TGCGCCAGCAGCCGCGGCGACAGTACGAACTACGAGCAGTACTTC

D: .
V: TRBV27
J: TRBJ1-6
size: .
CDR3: CASTPQTSSYNSPLHF
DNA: TGTGCCAGCACCCCACAAACGAGCTCCTATAATTCACCCCTCCACTTT

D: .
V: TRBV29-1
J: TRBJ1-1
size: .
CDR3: CSAGAGGFGQSEAFF
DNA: TGCAGCGCTGGAGCGGGGGGGTTCGGACAAAGTGAAGCTTTCTTT

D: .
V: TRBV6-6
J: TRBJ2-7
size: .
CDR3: CASNPGRSGYEQYF
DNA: TGTGCCAGCAATCCAGGGAGGAGCGGCTACGAGCAGTACTTC

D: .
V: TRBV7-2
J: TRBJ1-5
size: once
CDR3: CASSFDSHNQPQHF
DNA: TGTGCCAGCAGCTTCGACAGCCACAATCAGCCCCAGCATTTT

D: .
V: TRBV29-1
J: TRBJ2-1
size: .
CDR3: CSVDSTSLGNEQFF
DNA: TGCAGCGTTGACTCGACTTCCCTTGGCAATGAGCAGTTCTTC

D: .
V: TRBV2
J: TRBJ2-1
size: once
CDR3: CASSEDYSAQFF
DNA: TGTGCCAGCAGTGAAGACTATTCGGCGCAGTTCTTC

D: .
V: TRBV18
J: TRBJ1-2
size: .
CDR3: CASSPVGEYGYTF
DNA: TGTGCCAGCTCACCAGTGGGGGAGTATGGCTACACCTTC

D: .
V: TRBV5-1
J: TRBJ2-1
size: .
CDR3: CASSPEGLEQFF
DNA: TGCGCCAGCAGCCCGGAGGGGCTCGAGCAGTTCTTC

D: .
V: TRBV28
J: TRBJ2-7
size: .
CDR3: CASSVNRANLYEQYF
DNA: TGTGCCAGCAGCGTGAACAGGGCAAATCTCTACGAGCAGTACTTC